A selection of T cell receptor beta chains follows, all from one sample in a study of cytomegalovirus exposure and HLA in healthy donors. The table came from immunoSEQ multiplex PCR; TCRdb's copy has only in-frame clones and leaves some out. The data contain roughly 180,000 clones, more than 65% of them seen just once; the ten biggest clones take up approximately 1.3%. Sequencing was done on a sample of PBMCs. These receptors all come from a man aged 25 to 40 in good health and CMV-seronegative. The CDR3 runs from the conserved cysteine through the conserved F or W. The D gene is left open where the match is weak. Some rows have no size entry. The others give once, few or many, or a class for an expanded clone.

j_call | clone_size | v_call | d_call | cdr3_length | cdr3_aa | cdr3_nt
TRBJ2-3 | . | TRBV5-1 | . | 15 | CASSLGATSTDTQYF | TGCGCCAGCAGCTTGGGGGCTACTAGCACAGATACGCAGTATTTT
TRBJ1-4 | . | TRBV5-1 | . | 16 | CASSLAPTATNEKLFF | TGCGCCAGCAGCTTGGCCCCGACAGCAACTAATGAAAAACTGTTTTTT
TRBJ2-5 | . | TRBV19 | TRBD2 | 13 | CASSIGGEETQYF | TGTGCCAGTAGTATTGGGGGGGAAGAGACCCAGTACTTC
TRBJ2-5 | . | TRBV7-3 | TRBD1 | 14 | CASSLTGVQETQYF | TGTGCCAGCAGCCTTACAGGGGTCCAAGAGACCCAGTACTTC
TRBJ1-2 | few | TRBV15 | . | 16 | CATSRDKTGSGYGYTF | TGTGCCACCAGCAGAGATAAAACAGGGTCGGGCTATGGCTACACCTTC
TRBJ2-3 | . | TRBV6-5 | TRBD1 | 13 | CASRQQGIDTQYF | TGTGCCAGCAGGCAACAGGGGATAGATACGCAGTATTTT
TRBJ1-2 | . | TRBV28 | . | 14 | CASSSSRGYYGYTF | TGTGCCAGCAGCTCCTCCAGGGGTTACTATGGCTACACCTTC
TRBJ2-5 | . | TRBV7-6 | . | 13 | CASSLDPRGGQYF | TGTGCCAGCAGCTTAGACCCAAGGGGTGGCCAGTACTTC
TRBJ2-7 | . | TRBV30 | TRBD1 | 15 | CAWSSGRQGPYEQYF | TGTGCCTGGAGTAGTGGGAGACAGGGTCCCTACGAGCAGTACTTC
TRBJ1-5 | . | TRBV7-8 | TRBD1 | 14 | CASSSDRVGQPQHF | TGTGCCAGCAGCTCCGACAGGGTGGGTCAGCCCCAGCATTTT
TRBJ2-2 | . | TRBV7-3 | TRBD1 | 14 | CASSLTDRAGELFF | TGTGCCAGCAGCTTAACCGACAGGGCTGGGGAGCTGTTTTTT
TRBJ2-3 | . | TRBV2 | TRBD2 | 16 | CASRTGSGGFTDTQYF | TGTGCCAGCAGAACGGGTAGCGGGGGTTTCACAGATACGCAGTATTTT
TRBJ2-2 | . | TRBV10-3 | TRBD2 | 17 | CAIGTSGRALITGELFF | TGTGCCATCGGGACTAGCGGGAGGGCCTTAATAACCGGGGAGCTGTTTTTT
TRBJ1-5 | . | TRBV6-6 | . | 16 | CASRDGNLLSNQPQHF | TGTGCCAGTCGCGACGGGAATCTTCTGAGCAATCAGCCCCAGCATTTT
TRBJ1-2 | . | TRBV2 | TRBD1 | 13 | CASIQDRSYGYTF | TGTGCCAGCATCCAGGACAGGAGCTATGGCTACACCTTC
TRBJ2-1 | . | TRBV27 | . | 16 | CASSTPGHVSYNEQFF | TGTGCCAGCAGTACTCCGGGACATGTCTCCTACAATGAGCAGTTCTTC
TRBJ2-7 | . | TRBV18 | . | 17 | CASSPPVGVVLSYEQYF | TGTGCCAGCTCACCACCCGTAGGAGTGGTTCTGTCCTACGAGCAGTACTTC
TRBJ1-2 | . | TRBV6-1 | . | 15 | CASRVDSPANYGYTF | TGTGCCAGCAGGGTGGACAGTCCCGCTAACTATGGCTACACCTTC
TRBJ1-2 | few | TRBV7-9 | . | 13 | CASSLGQGYGYTF | TGTGCCAGCAGCTTAGGGCAGGGCTATGGCTACACCTTC
TRBJ1-2 | . | TRBV5-1 | TRBD1 | 17 | CASSLAPPQGARDGYTF | TGCGCCAGCAGCTTGGCTCCTCCACAGGGGGCCCGGGATGGCTACACCTTC
TRBJ1-4 | . | TRBV2 | TRBD1 | 14 | CASSGGQGGEKLFF | TGTGCCAGCAGCGGGGGACAGGGTGGAGAAAAACTGTTTTTT
TRBJ1-1 | . | TRBV7-9 | TRBD1 | 15 | CASSLPGQAGTEAFF | TGTGCCAGCAGCTTGCCGGGACAGGCCGGCACTGAAGCTTTCTTT
TRBJ1-1 | . | TRBV30 | . | 13 | CAWSGGGNTEAFF | TGTGCCTGGAGTGGGGGGGGGAACACTGAAGCTTTCTTT
TRBJ2-1 | . | TRBV30 | TRBD2 | 18 | CAWSRPSSGASSYNEQFF | TGTGCCTGGAGTAGGCCCTCTAGCGGGGCAAGCTCCTACAATGAGCAGTTCTTC
TRBJ2-1 | once | TRBV18 | . | 12 | CASSREAEEQFF | TGTGCCAGCTCCCGAGAGGCGGAGGAGCAGTTCTTC
TRBJ2-1 | . | TRBV27 | TRBD1 | 18 | CASWMRTGGFVGKNEQFF | TGTGCCAGCTGGATGCGGACAGGGGGCTTCGTTGGTAAGAATGAGCAGTTCTTC
TRBJ2-3 | . | TRBV27 | TRBD2 | 19 | CASSGLGLAGGPGTDTQYF | TGTGCCAGCAGTGGCCTGGGACTAGCGGGAGGGCCGGGCACAGATACGCAGTATTTT
TRBJ2-7 | . | TRBV2 | . | 13 | CASSGLASYEQYF | TGTGCCAGCAGTGGGCTAGCGAGCTACGAGCAGTACTTC
TRBJ2-7 | . | TRBV30 | TRBD2 | 14 | CACTPTSSRYEQYF | TGTGCCTGTACCCCGACTAGCAGCCGCTACGAGCAGTACTTC
TRBJ2-7 | . | TRBV7-2 | TRBD1 | 16 | CASSSLPGTGRVEQYF | TGTGCCAGCAGCTCGCTACCCGGGACAGGGAGAGTCGAGCAGTACTTC
TRBJ1-5 | . | TRBV21-1 | . | 16 | CASSTTCPEGNQPQHF | TGTGCCAGCAGCACCACTTGTCCTGAGGGCAATCAGCCCCAGCATTTT
TRBJ2-1 | . | TRBV27 | . | 15 | CASSLPPGPYNEQFF | TGTGCCAGCAGCCTACCGCCTGGGCCGTACAATGAGCAGTTCTTC
TRBJ1-2 | . | TRBV7-8 | . | 14 | CASSLAGGTGGYTF | TGTGCCAGCAGCTTAGCTGGAGGGACGGGTGGCTACACCTTC
TRBJ1-3 | . | TRBV19 | . | 16 | CASSILRTDSGNTIYF | TGTGCCAGTAGTATACTCAGAACAGACTCTGGAAACACCATATATTTT
TRBJ1-5 | . | TRBV9 | . | 15 | CASSVAGADNQPQHF | TGTGCCAGCAGCGTAGCAGGGGCAGACAATCAGCCCCAGCATTTT
TRBJ2-7 | . | TRBV30 | TRBD2 | 17 | CASLGGTGTSGPYEQYF | TGTGCCAGCCTCGGGGGAACGGGGACTAGTGGGCCCTACGAGCAGTACTTC
TRBJ1-1 | . | TRBV29-1 | . | 14 | CSVLPGHLNTEAFF | TGCAGCGTTCTGCCGGGACACCTGAACACTGAAGCTTTCTTT
TRBJ2-7 | . | TRBV9 | TRBD2 | 14 | CASSVEAGGDEQYF | TGTGCCAGCAGCGTAGAAGCGGGAGGGGACGAGCAGTACTTC
TRBJ2-6 | . | TRBV19 | TRBD1 | 16 | CASSIPTGAGANVLTF | TGTGCCAGTAGTATCCCGACAGGGGCTGGGGCCAACGTCCTGACTTTC
TRBJ1-5 | . | TRBV19 | TRBD1 | 17 | CASSRGTGAYSNQPQHF | TGTGCCAGTAGTAGGGGGACAGGGGCCTATAGCAATCAGCCCCAGCATTTT
TRBJ2-5 | . | TRBV11-1 | TRBD2 | 17 | CASSLKGEAGGQETQYF | TGTGCCAGCAGCTTAAAAGGGGAAGCGGGGGGACAAGAGACCCAGTACTTC
TRBJ1-1 | . | TRBV21-1 | . | 16 | CASIQGRANRNTEAFF | TGTGCCAGCATCCAGGGGAGGGCAAATAGGAACACTGAAGCTTTCTTT
TRBJ2-1 | . | TRBV11-3 | . | 11 | CASSSTGEQFF | TGTGCCAGCAGCTCGACGGGTGAGCAGTTCTTC
TRBJ2-5 | . | TRBV4-3 | TRBD2 | 16 | CASSLLSGRAGETQYF | TGCGCCAGCAGCCTCCTTAGCGGGAGGGCCGGGGAGACCCAGTACTTC
TRBJ2-1 | . | TRBV19 | TRBD2 | 18 | CASTPGLAEGFYYNEQFF | TGTGCCAGTACCCCGGGACTAGCAGAAGGGTTTTACTACAATGAGCAGTTCTTC
TRBJ2-1 | . | TRBV28 | . | 16 | CASSVLTRRGYNEQFF | TGTGCCAGCAGTGTCCTGACTAGACGTGGTTACAATGAGCAGTTCTTC
TRBJ1-1 | . | TRBV5-1 | TRBD1 | 16 | CASSLSWTGRDTEAFF | TGCGCCAGCAGCTTATCTTGGACAGGGAGGGACACTGAAGCTTTCTTT
TRBJ2-2 | . | TRBV9 | . | 16 | CASSVNSLSNTGELFF | TGTGCCAGCAGCGTAAATTCGTTATCGAACACCGGGGAGCTGTTTTTT
TRBJ1-2 | . | TRBV18 | . | 14 | CASSPRQALAGYTF | TGTGCCAGCTCACCAAGACAGGCGCTCGCGGGCTACACCTTC
TRBJ1-3 | . | TRBV7-9 | . | 14 | CASSPGLYGNTIYF | TGTGCCAGCAGCCCAGGGTTGTACGGAAACACCATATATTTT
TRBJ2-5 | . | TRBV11-1 | TRBD1 | 14 | CASSRTGERETQYF | TGTGCCAGCAGCCGGACAGGGGAACGAGAGACCCAGTACTTC
TRBJ2-3 | once | TRBV5-1 | TRBD2 | 16 | CASSSGTSGGTDTQYF | TGCGCCAGCAGCTCTGGGACTAGCGGGGGGACGGATACGCAGTATTTT
TRBJ2-7 | few | TRBV6-5 | . | 13 | CASSYGGSYEQYF | TGTGCCAGCAGTTACGGGGGGTCCTACGAGCAGTACTTC
TRBJ1-1 | . | TRBV5-6 | TRBD1 | 17 | CASSLLRGGPSNTEAFF | TGTGCCAGCAGCTTATTAAGAGGGGGCCCCTCGAACACTGAAGCTTTCTTT
TRBJ2-1 | . | TRBV7-3 | TRBD2 | 15 | CASSLMPWREYEQFF | TGTGCCAGCAGCTTAATGCCTTGGCGGGAGTACGAGCAGTTCTTC
TRBJ1-1 | . | TRBV30 | . | 12 | CAWSRRGTEAFF | TGTGCCTGGAGCCGCAGGGGCACTGAAGCTTTCTTT
TRBJ2-7 | . | TRBV28 | . | 13 | CASRIQGTYEQYF | TGTGCCAGCAGGATACAGGGAACCTACGAGCAGTACTTC
TRBJ2-5 | . | TRBV5-1 | TRBD2 | 14 | CASSAPGGQETQYF | TGCGCCAGCAGCGCCCCGGGGGGCCAAGAGACCCAGTACTTC
TRBJ2-6 | few | TRBV2 | . | 19 | CASRAGGTVRASGANVLTF | TGTGCCAGCCGTGCGGGCGGGACCGTTAGGGCCTCTGGGGCCAACGTCCTGACTTTC